Listed below are T cell receptor beta chains from one sample, sequenced in a study of T cells in Graves' hyperthyroidism and ophthalmopathy. TCRdb analysed the multiplex PCR reads with MiXCR anew, one entry per CDR3 protein. The sample shows about 270,000 distinct CDR3 sequences, 25% of them seen only once. The sequenced sample consisted of blood. These receptors were collected from a man aged 40-55 years with Graves' hyperthyroidism that later progressed to Graves' ophthalmopathy. Each CDR3 is given with its conserved first and last residue. A D gene is named only where the DNA matches it firmly. Where a row states a size, it is once, few, many or the class of an expanded clone; other rows omit it.

abundance: -; v_gene: TRBV20-1; d_gene: -; j_gene: TRBJ2-3; CDR3aa: CSADGTRSTDTQYF; CDR3nt: TGCAGTGCTGATGGGACCCGAAGCACAGATACGCAGTATTTT
abundance: many; v_gene: TRBV29-1; d_gene: TRBD1; j_gene: TRBJ2-3; CDR3aa: CSGRTGKRGTDTQYF; CDR3nt: TGCAGCGGACGGACAGGGAAGCGGGGCACAGATACGCAGTATTTT
abundance: many; v_gene: TRBV12-3/TRBV12-4; d_gene: -; j_gene: TRBJ2-5; CDR3aa: CASGRASAGETQYF; CDR3nt: TGTGCCAGCGGAAGGGCCTCAGCCGGCGAGACCCAGTACTTC
abundance: many; v_gene: TRBV20-1; d_gene: -; j_gene: TRBJ2-5; CDR3aa: CSAPGLLQETQYF; CDR3nt: TGCAGTGCCCCGGGACTTCTCCAAGAGACCCAGTACTTC
abundance: once; v_gene: TRBV6-2/TRBV6-3; d_gene: -; j_gene: TRBJ2-7; CDR3aa: CASSPRDLYEQYF; CDR3nt: TGTGCCAGCAGTCCTCGGGACCTCTACGAGCAGTACTTC
abundance: -; v_gene: TRBV6-2/TRBV6-3; d_gene: TRBD1; j_gene: TRBJ1-5; CDR3aa: CASNHFGTGGNQPQHF; CDR3nt: TGTGCCAGCAACCATTTCGGGACAGGGGGCAATCAGCCCCAGCATTTT
abundance: -; v_gene: TRBV19; d_gene: -; j_gene: TRBJ1-2; CDR3aa: CASRRTEAYGYTF; CDR3nt: TGTGCCAGTAGACGGACAGAAGCCTATGGCTACACCTTC
abundance: few; v_gene: TRBV24-1; d_gene: TRBD1; j_gene: TRBJ2-5; CDR3aa: CATSGRQGSRGRQETQYF; CDR3nt: TGTGCCACCAGTGGAAGACAGGGGTCGCGAGGGAGACAAGAGACCCAGTACTTC
abundance: many; v_gene: TRBV19; d_gene: TRBD1; j_gene: TRBJ1-2; CDR3aa: CASSLSGTDSVVYGYTF; CDR3nt: TGTGCCAGTAGTCTCTCCGGGACAGACTCGGTTGTCTATGGCTACACCTTC
abundance: many; v_gene: TRBV20-1; d_gene: TRBD1; j_gene: TRBJ2-2; CDR3aa: CSAVDRGRSGELFF; CDR3nt: TGCAGTGCCGTGGACAGGGGGCGAAGCGGGGAGCTGTTTTTT
abundance: -; v_gene: TRBV6-5; d_gene: TRBD2; j_gene: TRBJ2-7; CDR3aa: CASSYRGLAGDEQYF; CDR3nt: TGTGCCAGCAGTTACAGGGGACTAGCGGGAGACGAGCAGTACTTC
abundance: -; v_gene: TRBV14; d_gene: TRBD2; j_gene: TRBJ2-4; CDR3aa: CASTLAGVNIQYF; CDR3nt: TGTGCCAGCACCTTAGCGGGGGTGAACATTCAGTACTTC
abundance: many; v_gene: TRBV15; d_gene: -; j_gene: TRBJ2-7; CDR3aa: CATSRDPRGSYEQYF; CDR3nt: TGTGCCACCAGCAGAGATCCTCGGGGAAGCTACGAGCAGTACTTC
abundance: -; v_gene: TRBV12-3/TRBV12-4; d_gene: -; j_gene: TRBJ1-1; CDR3aa: CASSLSGGAWAEAFF; CDR3nt: TGTGCCAGCAGTTTATCGGGGGGCGCTTGGGCTGAAGCTTTCTTT
abundance: many; v_gene: TRBV6-2/TRBV6-3; d_gene: TRBD1; j_gene: TRBJ2-7; CDR3aa: CASSTLGTGVDEQYF; CDR3nt: TGTGCCAGCAGTACCCTCGGGACAGGGGTCGACGAGCAGTACTTC
abundance: many; v_gene: TRBV19; d_gene: -; j_gene: TRBJ2-5; CDR3aa: CASSSITPRQQETQYF; CDR3nt: TGTGCCAGTAGTTCAATAACTCCACGACAGCAAGAGACCCAGTACTTC
abundance: many; v_gene: TRBV9; d_gene: TRBD2; j_gene: TRBJ2-5; CDR3aa: CASSVETSGGGLETQYF; CDR3nt: TGTGCCAGCAGCGTAGAGACTAGCGGGGGAGGATTGGAGACCCAGTACTTC
abundance: many; v_gene: TRBV4-1; d_gene: TRBD2; j_gene: TRBJ2-7; CDR3aa: CASSQAGAGLAYEQYF; CDR3nt: TGCGCCAGCAGCCAAGCAGGTGCGGGACTAGCCTACGAGCAGTACTTC
abundance: -; v_gene: TRBV20-1; d_gene: -; j_gene: TRBJ1-1; CDR3aa: CSAIGLREVQREAFF; CDR3nt: TGCAGTGCTATAGGTCTCAGAGAGGTACAGCGTGAAGCTTTCTTT
abundance: few; v_gene: TRBV12-3/TRBV12-4; d_gene: -; j_gene: TRBJ2-5; CDR3aa: CASSWTPRETQYF; CDR3nt: TGTGCCAGCAGTTGGACACCGAGGGAGACCCAGTACTTC
abundance: -; v_gene: TRBV12-3/TRBV12-4; d_gene: TRBD1; j_gene: TRBJ1-1; CDR3aa: CASRSGGAVDTEAFF; CDR3nt: TGTGCCAGCAGGTCAGGGGGTGCGGTAGACACTGAAGCTTTCTTT
abundance: few; v_gene: TRBV7-2; d_gene: -; j_gene: TRBJ2-5; CDR3aa: CASSQQVGQETQYF; CDR3nt: TGTGCCAGCAGCCAACAGGTTGGGCAAGAGACCCAGTACTTC